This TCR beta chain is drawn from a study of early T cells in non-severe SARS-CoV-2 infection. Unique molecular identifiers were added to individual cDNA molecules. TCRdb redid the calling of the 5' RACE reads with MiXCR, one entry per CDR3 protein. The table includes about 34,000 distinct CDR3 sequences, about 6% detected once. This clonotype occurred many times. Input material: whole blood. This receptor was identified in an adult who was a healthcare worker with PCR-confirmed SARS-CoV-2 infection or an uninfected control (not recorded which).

CDR3 DNA sequence: TGCGCCAGCAGCCAGAGTCAAGGAGATTACGAGCAGTACTTC. It specifies CASSQSQGDYEQYF. The chain couples TRBV4-1 to TRBJ2-7; unclear D gene. The germline V and J ends were trimmed by 3 bases and 4 bases, with 13 bases remaining between them. This CDR3 has 14 residues. The V gene's germline CDR1 is MGHRA and CDR2 YSYEKL.